This T cell receptor (beta chain) was obtained from a study of CD8 T cells in Susac syndrome. RNA amounts of roughly 0.45 to 1 ug underwent reverse transcription with random hexamers. One entry per CDR3 protein results from TCRdb running MiXCR on the immunoSEQ multiplex PCR reads. In the table there are 150,000 to 200,000 distinct CDR3 sequences, 85% to 95% of which are singletons. Trimming took off 2 bases at V and 0 bases at J, with 14 bases between the two ends. The CDR3 contains 17 residues. The origin of this receptor is a human donor with Susac syndrome. The chain links TRBV12-3 or TRBV12-4 to TRBJ1-5; D ambiguous. The sequencing sample was made of CD8+ T cells from PBMCs. This CDR3 is CASSLSWEDRSNQPQHF. For the CDR3, the DNA is TGTGCCAGCAGTTTATCCTGGGAGGATCGTAGCAATCAGCCCCAGCATTTT.